The clone carrying this TCR beta chain turned up a few times. The trim removed 5 bases at V and 5 bases at J, leaving 8 bases unmatched. Germline V lookup: CDR1 SGHTA, CDR2 FQGTGA. The CDR3 length is 17 residues. This record comes from a study of blood T cell repertoires in COVID-19. Study at large: Sites across the United States, Italy and Spain contributed samples from acute and convalescent COVID-19. T cells, B-cell-depleted T cells, or PBMCs supplied cDNA or gDNA.

In the original processing: Estimated nucleated cell counts came from reference gene primer amplification. Generated by immunoSEQ multiplex PCR, the TCRdb table keeps only in-frame clones and is missing some. V and J calls and clone size are those listed in that table; D and trimming were worked out from the DNA. The table has around 200,000 clones, roughly 76% seen once; the top ten hold approximately 5.3%. The chain is built from TRBV7-3 and TRBJ2-2, with 13 bases identical to TRBD2. The sample consisted of peripheral blood. The sequence came from a human donor in a cohort sampled during active COVID-19. CDR3 sequence reads: CASSRGGLAGVTGELFF. The CDR3 DNA sequence: TGTGCCAGCAGCCGTGGAGGACTAGCGGGAGTTACCGGGGAGCTGTTTTTT. The variable domain in full, completed from reference TRBV7-3 and TRBJ2-2, reads GAGVSQTPSNKVTEKGKYVELRCDPISGHTALYWYRQSLGQGPEFLIYFQGTGAADDSGLPNDRFFAVRPEGSVSTLKIQRTERGDSAVYLCASSRGGLAGVTGELFFGEGSRLTVL.